Reported below is one T cell receptor (beta chain). Its specificity is unknown. For the second PCR, which ran for roughly 6 to 12 cycles, a sample-barcoded 5' primer and a J-beta primer mix were used. Every cDNA molecule bore a tag from a template-switch adaptor containing 12 random nucleotides. TCRdb re-called the 5' RACE reads through MiXCR, storing one row per CDR3 protein. The top ten hold 7.9% of the sample, which has over a million distinct CDR3 sequences, roughly 45% seen once. This entry is derived from a study of blood T cells in healthy people across ages. About the research overall: About one barcoded beta molecule per two T cells was the capture yield of template switching.

Study conclusions and caveats: The long-lived group displayed more naive CD4+ cells, plus higher diversity, than the aged donors did.

The sequenced sample was blood. The TCR sequence derives from a woman aged 18-35 years in good health.

The CDR3 is CASGGKQGSSSPLHF. CDR3 DNA: TGTGCCAGCGGAGGAAAACAGGGGAGTAGTTCACCCCTCCACTTT. The rearrangement joins TRBV28 to TRBJ1-6, with 7 bases matching TRBD1. This CDR3 contains 15 residues. V lost 8 bases to trimming and J lost 9 bases; unmatched junction nucleotides: 13. Germline-derived CDR1 and CDR2 are MDHEN and SYDVKM.